This TCR beta chain was sequenced for a study of cytomegalovirus exposure and HLA in healthy donors. Study-wide results and limits: TCR beta V- and J-gene trimming was later associated with a missense DCLRE1C variant.

Comment on this clone: Its antigen remains unidentified.

The PCR contained 60 Vbeta and 13 Jbeta primers. Here immunoSEQ multiplex PCR was the method, and the copy in TCRdb shows in-frame clones only, minus some. Of over 75,000 clones in the sample, roughly 78% were seen once. Trimming shortened V by 0 bases and J by 6 bases, and 3 bases separated the two germline ends. The CDR3 contains 13 residues. Germline lookup yields CDR1 MNHEY and CDR2 SMNVEV (reference sequence). This chain uses TRBV27 with TRBJ1-6; D is ambiguous. The sequencing sample was made of PBMCs. This sequence was found in a woman aged 55-69 years in good health and CMV-seronegative. CDR3 region: CASSLSVNSPLHF. CDR3 DNA sequence: TGTGCCAGCAGTTTATCCGTTAATTCACCCCTCCACTTT.